A single sample gave rise to the 23 T cell receptor beta chains below, sequenced in a study of T cells after yellow fever vaccination. TCRdb ran MiXCR on the 5' RACE reads and lists one entry per CDR3 protein. The sample records approximately 300,000 distinct CDR3 sequences, 13% being singletons. Sequencing used CD4+ T cells sorted from PBMCs, obtained 45 days after the yellow fever booster vaccination. The receptors shown here come from a man under 40 who received the YFV17D yellow fever vaccine.

To note about this clonotype: A read error may be the cause here, since a much bigger clone is one base away. This chain joins TRBV27 and TRBJ2-1, with 9 bases that match TRBD2. From germline, CDR1 is MNHEY and CDR2 SMNVEV (reference sequence). The length of the CDR3 is 15 residues. The CDR3 DNA reads as TGTGCCAGCAGTTCACAGGCGGGAGGGTTCAATGAGAAGTTCTTC. Amino acid sequence: CASSSQAGGFNEKFF.

V gene TRBV29-1 combines with J gene TRBJ2-7, with D tentatively TRBD1 (6 bases). In germline, CDR1 is SQVTM, CDR2 ANQGSEA. The CDR3 sequence is 12 residues long. Trimming removed 4 bases from V and 3 bases from J, with 10 bases in between. As DNA, the CDR3 is TGCAGCGTTGTTTCAGGGGACTACGAGCAGTACTTC. This translates into CSVVSGDYEQYF.

The rearrangement joins TRBV29-1 to TRBJ1-1; the D is unclear. Germline V gene data show CDR1 as SQVTM and CDR2 as ANQGSEA. Trimming shortened V by 5 bases and J by 3 bases, and 13 bases separated the two germline ends. This CDR3 has 13 amino acids. CDR3 sequence reads: CSVRWARDTEAFF. Written as DNA, the CDR3 is TGCAGCGTTAGGTGGGCGCGGGACACTGAAGCTTTCTTT. The variable domain in full, with the rest retrieved from reference TRBV29-1 and TRBJ1-1, is SAVISQKPSRDICQRGTSLTIQCQVDSQVTMMFWYRQQPGQSLTLIATANQGSEATYESGFVIDKFPISRPNLTFSTLTVSNMSPEDSSIYLCSVRWARDTEAFFGQGTRLTVV.

This chain uses TRBV5-1 with TRBJ1-4; D is perhaps TRBD1 (5 bases). Trimming shortened V by 4 bases and J by 7 bases, and 20 bases separated the two germline ends. From germline, CDR1 is SGHRS and CDR2 YFSETQ. The CDR3 contains 16 residues. The CDR3 DNA reads as TGCGCCAGCAGCCAGATGGCCGGAACCGGGGGTGAAAAACTGTTTTTT. As protein: CASSQMAGTGGEKLFF.

This clonotype was observed a few times. The J gene is TRBJ2-1, the V gene TRBV5-6; D gene unclear. V dropped 4 bases and J dropped 8 bases, with 10 bases sitting between them. Germline assignment: CDR1 SGHDT and CDR2 YYEEEE. The CDR3 is made up of 12 amino acids. CDR3 loop: CASSESTYEQFF. CDR3 sequence (DNA): TGTGCCAGCAGCGAATCTACGTATGAGCAGTTCTTC.

The sample holds a few counts of this clonotype. The J gene is TRBJ2-3, the V gene TRBV20-1, with TRBD2 identical over 8 bases. CDR3 length: 15 amino acids. V lost 7 bases and J lost 0; bases outside the gene matches: 9. The germline V gene has CDR1 DFQATT and CDR2 SNEGSKA (reference sequence). The DNA for the CDR3 is TGCAGTGTCATTGAGATAGCGGGGAGCACAGATACGCAGTATTTT. It specifies CSVIEIAGSTDTQYF.

This clonotype was detected only a few times. This chain uses TRBV10-3 with TRBJ2-5; 7 nucleotides match TRBD1. V shed 10 bases, J shed 3 bases, and the junction held 11 bases outside the gene matches. This CDR3 has 14 residues. Germline CDR1 reads ENHRY; CDR2 reads SYGVKD. The CDR3: CATQGDNREETQYF. CDR3 coding DNA: TGTGCCACCCAGGGGGATAACCGAGAAGAGACCCAGTACTTC.

This clonotype was observed a handful of times. This chain uses TRBV6-4 with TRBJ2-7, with TRBD2 identical over 9 bases. CDR1 is MRHNA, CDR2 SNTAGT, per germline. Trimming cost V 3 bases and J 6 bases; bases outside gene matches: 6. This CDR3 spans 14 amino acids. The CDR3 sequence: CASSEIAGVGEQYF. CDR3 nucleotides: TGTGCCAGCAGTGAAATAGCGGGAGTCGGCGAGCAGTACTTC.

The chain combines TRBV10-2 with TRBJ2-7, with D tentatively TRBD2 (6 bases). V shed 6 bases and J shed 3 bases, with 21 bases lying between them. CDR1 and CDR2 from the germline V gene are WSHSY and SAAADI. There are 16 residues in the CDR3. CDR3: CASSALGGGLYYEQYF. DNA for the CDR3: TGCGCCAGCAGCGCCCTCGGGGGAGGACTTTACTACGAGCAGTACTTC.

J is TRBJ2-3 and V is TRBV4-3; 10 bases fit TRBD2. In germline, CDR1 is LGHNA, CDR2 YSLEER. The CDR3 extends over 17 amino acids. Germline trimming cut 4 bases from V and 4 bases from J; bases unmatched to any gene: 11. The CDR3 coding sequence is TGCGCCAGCAGCCGAGACCCTAGCGGGAGTGGCGCAGATACGCAGTATTTT. Protein sequence: CASSRDPSGSGADTQYF.

Turning to this clonotype: A read error may produce the germline difference seen at one junction end. The rearrangement links TRBV7-3 to TRBJ1-1, with 7 bases identical to TRBD1. CDR1 and CDR2 (germline): SGHTA, FQGTGA. The CDR3 extends over 13 amino acids. The CDR3 is CASSKSTTGWVVF. The DNA for the CDR3 is TGTGCCAGCAGTAAATCTACGACAGGGTGGGTGGTTTTT.

This clonotype was counted a few times. The J gene is TRBJ2-1, the V gene TRBV20-1, with 10 positions matching TRBD2. V was pared by 4 bases and J by 4 bases, with 4 bases of the junction left unmatched. This CDR3 comprises 14 residues. Looked up from germline, CDR1 is DFQATT and CDR2 is SNEGSKA (reference sequence). Written as DNA, the CDR3 is TGCAGTGCTATGGGACTAGCGCGTTACAATGAGCAGTTCTTC. Translating gives CSAMGLARYNEQFF.

The rearrangement links TRBV6-5 to TRBJ2-7; 10 nucleotides align to TRBD2. Germline V CDR1 and CDR2: MNHEY, SVGAGI. With V trimmed by 1 base and J by 4 bases, 4 bases remained unmatched. The CDR3 sequence is 15 residues long. CDR3 coding DNA: TGTGCCAGCAGTTACTTACTAGCGGGATCTTACGAGCAGTACTTC. Amino acid sequence: CASSYLLAGSYEQYF.

This chain joins TRBV28 and TRBJ2-2; D is perhaps TRBD1 (5 bases). The CDR3 loop spans 15 amino acids. The V end lost 7 bases, the J end lost 7 bases, and 19 bases lay between the germline ends. The germline gives CDR1 MDHEN, CDR2 SYDVKM. CDR3 in DNA: TGTGCCAGCACCGAAGGGGTCCGGTTGGGCGGGGAGCTGTTTTTT. It specifies CASTEGVRLGGELFF.

A single count supports this clonotype. The conserved final phenylalanine or tryptophan is absent from the CDR3, which likely points to a read error. The chain recombines TRBV11-3 with TRBJ2-3; D possibly uses TRBD1 or TRBD2 (6 bases each). Germline V lookup: CDR1 SGHNT, CDR2 YENEEA. The CDR3 is made up of 14 amino acids. The V end lost 5 bases, the J end lost 0 bases, and 9 bases lay between the germline ends. CDR3 region: CASSLGGSTDTQYL. The CDR3 region has the DNA TGTGCCAGCAGCCTAGGGGGGAGCACAGATACGCAGTATCTT.

The table lists this clonotype with a few counts. The chain uses TRBV6-2 or TRBV6-3 and TRBJ2-3; D is possibly TRBD1 (5 bases). The V end lost 2 bases, the J end lost 5 bases, and 5 bases lay between the germline ends. CDR1 MNHEY and CDR2 SVGEGT come from the germline V gene. This CDR3 is 12 amino acids long. DNA for the CDR3: TGTGCCAGCAGTTACAGGGGAGATACGCAGTATTTT. The encoded protein is CASSYRGDTQYF.

This clonotype was counted a few times. The V and J genes are TRBV12-3 or TRBV12-4 and TRBJ2-5, with TRBD1 identical over 7 bases. Unmatched junction bases numbered 7, after V lost 6 bases and J lost 3 bases. This CDR3 comprises 14 residues. The CDR3, as DNA: TGTGCCAGCAGCCGGGACAGAGGGGAAGAGACCCAGTACTTC. It codes for CASSRDRGEETQYF.

The chain has TRBV2 and TRBJ2-2, with 8 nucleotides matching TRBD1. This CDR3 comprises 13 residues. J gave up 4 bases and V 8 bases, and 3 bases lay outside the gene matches. CDR1 and CDR2 from the germline V gene are SNHLY and FYNNEI. CDR3 sequence reads: CASVQGVTGELFF. As DNA, the CDR3 is TGTGCCAGCGTACAGGGGGTCACCGGGGAGCTGTTTTTT.

In this sample, this clonotype turned up a few times. The chain combines TRBV11-2 with TRBJ2-2; possible D gene TRBD2, 6 bases. The length of the CDR3 is 14 residues. Germline CDR1 is SGHAT and CDR2 is FQNNGV. V lost 7 bases and J 1 base, leaving 10 bases between the germline ends. Here the CDR3 DNA reads TGTGCCAGCAAAGGCGGGATGAACACCGGGGAGCTGTTTTTT. Amino acids: CASKGGMNTGELFF.

The CDR3 nucleotides are TGCAGTGCTGCCCCTCTAGCGGGAGGGCCCCGAGATACGCAGTATTTT. It is translated as CSAAPLAGGPRDTQYF. V is TRBV20-1 and J is TRBJ2-3, with 12 bases aligning to TRBD2. V lost 5 bases and J lost 5; bases outside the gene matches: 11. The CDR3 contains 16 residues. Germline-derived CDR1 and CDR2 are DFQATT and SNEGSKA (reference sequence).

The gene calls are TRBV7-9 and TRBJ2-3; 8 positions match TRBD1. Per germline, CDR1 SEHNR and CDR2 FQNEAQ (reference sequence). Trimming removed 4 bases from V and 1 base from J; junction bases left unmatched: 4. CDR3 length: 15 residues. For the CDR3, the DNA is TGTGCCAGCAGCTCAGACAGGGGAGGCACAGATACGCAGTATTTT. It is translated as CASSSDRGGTDTQYF.

This clonotype came up a few times. The rearrangement uses TRBV11-1 and TRBJ2-1; D possibly corresponds to TRBD1 (12 bases). This CDR3 has 21 amino acids. The germline V gene encodes CDR1 SGHAT and CDR2 FQDESV (reference sequence). Trimming removed 4 bases at V and 7 bases at J, with 35 bases between. The CDR3 sequence is CASSSITGQGAGTSGLNEQFF. The DNA for the CDR3 is TGTGCCAGCAGCTCAATCACGGGACAGGGGGCTGGGACTAGCGGACTGAATGAGCAGTTCTTC.

The J gene is TRBJ2-7, the V gene TRBV7-9, with 14 bases fitting TRBD2. Looked up from germline, CDR1 is SEHNR and CDR2 is FQNEAQ (reference sequence). Germline trimming cut 8 bases from V and 3 bases from J; bases unmatched to any gene: 3. The CDR3 is 14 amino acids. The CDR3 here is CASSGTSGSYEQYF. The CDR3 region has the DNA TGTGCCAGCTCCGGGACTAGCGGGAGCTACGAGCAGTACTTC.